This T cell receptor (beta chain) was observed in a study of CD8+ T cells in alopecia areata listed by TCRdb under 2018. Notes on the research overall: The treated patients took part in an open-label pilot trial in which moderate-to-severe alopecia areata was treated with oral tofacitinib at 5 to 10 mg twice daily. Tofacitinib was administered for 6 to 18 months, and 6 months of follow-up off drug were then conducted to assess delayed response and recurrence. For the treated patients, the SALT score, which quantifies what percentage of scalp surface area is affected, served as the measure of disease severity. To study T cell clonal expansion in alopecia areata, the researchers applied high-throughput TCRbeta sequencing to both the C3H/HeJ mouse model and human patients. On the human side, TCRbeta sequencing was run on scalp tissue and on sorted CD4+ and CD8+ peripheral blood T cells from healthy controls and from alopecia areata patients with either patchy or totalis/universalis disease. Tofacitinib-treated patients had biopsies at baseline and at 4 and 24 weeks of treatment, with a later scalp biopsy in several patients. Clonality in the scalp was compared among normal scalp (n=4), patchy alopecia areata scalp (n=8), and alopecia totalis/universalis scalp (n=8). RNA was extracted with the PAXgene miRNA kit for fixed scalp, the miRNeasy kit for PBMCs, and the RNeasy kit for mouse skin. TCRbeta CDR3 regions were amplified by immunoSEQ multiplex PCR using 35 Vbeta forward and 13 Jbeta reverse primers.

Receptors were amplified or captured by the immunoSEQ multiplex PCR assay. RNA was extracted from all samples and reverse transcribed into cDNA as template for TCR sequencing. First-strand cDNA was synthesized using SuperScript III with a 2:1 mix of oligo-dT and random hexamers. A synthetic immune receptor repertoire was used to measure amplification bias, and any remaining bias was corrected computationally. Per the original workflow: Raw reads were preprocessed to remove errors, and CDR3 was defined according to IMGT conventions as the region from the conserved cysteine to phenylalanine. Clonality was computed by normalizing Shannon entropy by log2 of the number of productive unique TCRs and subtracting the result from 1. Scalp TCRbeta sequences were cross-referenced with sorted blood CD4 and CD8 repertoires so that the CD4 or CD8 identity of scalp clones could be inferred. TCRdb obtained this table from immuneACCESS and retained in-frame rearrangements with V and J assigned. These tables miss some clones; where compared with another copy, unresolved V genes account for less than half of the shortfall, and the remainder is unexplained. V and J calls and clone size are as listed in that table; D and trimming were resolved from the DNA. The sample has about 200,000 clones on record, about three fifths of them singletons. Over 0.9% of the sample goes to the ten largest clones.

The meaning of the sample's time point label: around 22 weeks on oral tofacitinib. The treatment or condition label, read with the paper, signifies: oral pan-JAK inhibitor, 5-10 mg twice daily. From alopecia areata patients, peripheral blood was collected along with lesional scalp punch biopsies. PBMCs were isolated by density centrifugation and stained for CD3, CD4 and CD8, and CD4+ and CD8+ T cells were sorted on a FACSAria. The germline V end is reduced by 2 bases and the J end by 3 bases; junction bases left unmatched: 0. The germline V gene yields SGHTA for CDR1 and FQGTGA for CDR2. CDR3 length: 14 amino acids, cysteine to phenylalanine. The entry retains the CDR3 DNA only, 42 bases that are in frame from base 1. The study at large found these results: The treated cohort was small, with a single nonresponder, so links between baseline CD8+ expansion and response need larger studies. Unlike mouse skin, which is dominated by gammadelta T cells, normal human skin has resident alphabeta T cells that are also sequenced, and this complicates analysis of the scalp TCR repertoire. Compared with mice, TCR sequences shared between patients were less clear, possibly partly because of HLA diversity across the patient population. Tofacitinib significantly lowered scalp clonality and the number of expanded CD8+ clones among the top 100 scalp clones. Compared with normal scalp, lesional scalp, particularly in alopecia totalis/universalis, had higher clonality and more expanded CD8+ clones, which suggests antigenic drive. Many expanded lesional clones persisted in scalp and blood during tofacitinib treatment, which may partly explain relapse after stopping treatment.

This clone was recorded a few times. The antigen it binds to is not known. No much larger clone exists at a distance of one base, and base qualities are not known. Here the sequenced sample was CD4+ T cells sorted from blood, taken at week 24, from a patient treated with tofacitinib. The sequence came from a human donor with alopecia areata. Here the chain combines TRBV7-3 and TRBJ2-2; TRBD1 matches 7 bases in the middle. CDR3 sequence: CASSLDRDTGELFF. The bases read TGTGCCAGCAGCTTAGACAGGGACACCGGGGAGCTGTTTTTT.